The present T cell receptor beta chain was sequenced within a study of T cell responses to AZD1222 COVID-19 vaccine. Study-level information: Pooled in the analysis were second doses at about 4 or about 12 weeks.

Here immunoSEQ multiplex PCR was the method, and the copy in TCRdb shows in-frame clones only, minus some. The sample holds approximately 140,000 clones, more than 85% seen once. Between the trimmed V and J ends, which lost 0 bases and 1 base, there was a span of 18 bases. The CDR3 is 18 residues long. CDR1 and CDR2 from the germline V gene are LGHNA and YSLEER. Concerning this clone itself: Antigen: not known.

Overall study results and limits: Targets within unmutated variant regions were reportedly found for nearly half of spike-specific TCRs. Only 5 or 6 individuals given AZD1222 were seropositive at baseline.

The chain combines TRBV4-3 with TRBJ2-5, with D maybe TRBD2 (6 bases). The clonotype comes from an adult in good health. Here the sequenced sample was peripheral blood, taken on day 0 of AZD1222 vaccination. CDR3 sequence reads: CASSQDPFCGASQETQYF. The CDR3 nucleotides are TGCGCCAGCAGCCAAGATCCTTTCTGCGGGGCAAGCCAAGAGACCCAGTACTTC.